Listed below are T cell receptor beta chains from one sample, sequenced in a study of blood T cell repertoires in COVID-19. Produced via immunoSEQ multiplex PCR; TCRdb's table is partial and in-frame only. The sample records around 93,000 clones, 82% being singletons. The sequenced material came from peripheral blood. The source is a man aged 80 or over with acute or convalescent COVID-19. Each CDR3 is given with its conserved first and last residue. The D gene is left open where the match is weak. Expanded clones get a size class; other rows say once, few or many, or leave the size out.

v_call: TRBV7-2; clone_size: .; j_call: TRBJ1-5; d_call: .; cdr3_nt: TGTGCCAGCAGCTTAGTTTCAGGGGAGGGTCAGCCCCAGCATTTT; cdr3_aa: CASSLVSGEGQPQHF
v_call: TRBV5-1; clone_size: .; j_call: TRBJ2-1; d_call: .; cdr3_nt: TGCGCCAGCAGCCCCAACCTCAGGAGGGTTTACAATGAGCAGTTCTTC; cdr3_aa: CASSPNLRRVYNEQFF
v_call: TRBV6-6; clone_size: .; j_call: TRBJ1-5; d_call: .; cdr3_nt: TGTGCCAGCAGTTCGGGCAGCCTAGCGCAGCCCCAGCATTTT; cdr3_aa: CASSSGSLAQPQHF
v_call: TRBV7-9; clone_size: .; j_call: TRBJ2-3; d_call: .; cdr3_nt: TGTGCCAGCACCCTGGCTGGTAGCACAGATACGCAGTATTTT; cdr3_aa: CASTLAGSTDTQYF
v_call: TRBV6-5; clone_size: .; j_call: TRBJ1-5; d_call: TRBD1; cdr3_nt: TGTGCCAGCAGTACGGGACAGACCCTCAATCAGCCCCAGCATTTT; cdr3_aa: CASSTGQTLNQPQHF
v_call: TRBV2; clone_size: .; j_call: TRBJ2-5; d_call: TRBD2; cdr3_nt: TGTGCCAGCGGGGGGACTAGCCGTTTAGAGACCCAGTACTTC; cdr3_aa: CASGGTSRLETQYF
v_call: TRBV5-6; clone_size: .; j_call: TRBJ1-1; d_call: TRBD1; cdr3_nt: TGTGCCAGCAGCGCAAGGGGGCGCGCTGAAGCTTTCTTT; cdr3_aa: CASSARGRAEAFF
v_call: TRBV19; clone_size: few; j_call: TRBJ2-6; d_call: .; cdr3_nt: TGTGCCAGTAGTAGGACAGACAACGTCCTGACTTTC; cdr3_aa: CASSRTDNVLTF
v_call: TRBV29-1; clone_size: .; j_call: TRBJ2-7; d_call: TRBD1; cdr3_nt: TGCAGCGCATCTAACAGGGGGACCTACGAGCAGTACTTC; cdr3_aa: CSASNRGTYEQYF
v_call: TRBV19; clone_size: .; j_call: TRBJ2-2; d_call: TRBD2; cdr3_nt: TGTGCCAGTAGTATTGGTTCTAGCGGGAGGGCCGGAAGACTGAACACCGGGGAGCTGTTTTTT; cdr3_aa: CASSIGSSGRAGRLNTGELFF
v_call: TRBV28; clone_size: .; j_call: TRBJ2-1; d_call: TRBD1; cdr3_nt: TGTGCCAGCAGTCCACAGGGGGTTACCTCCTCCTACAATGAGCAGTTCTTC; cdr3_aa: CASSPQGVTSSYNEQFF
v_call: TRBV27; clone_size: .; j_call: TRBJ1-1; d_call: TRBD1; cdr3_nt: TGTGCCAGCAGTTCAGGGGGCGCGGGAAAGAATGCTTTCTTT; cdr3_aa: CASSSGGAGKNAFF
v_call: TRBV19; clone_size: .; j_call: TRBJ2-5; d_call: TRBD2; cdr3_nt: TGTGCCAGTAGACTAGCGGGAGCCGGCGAGACCCAGTACTTC; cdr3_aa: CASRLAGAGETQYF